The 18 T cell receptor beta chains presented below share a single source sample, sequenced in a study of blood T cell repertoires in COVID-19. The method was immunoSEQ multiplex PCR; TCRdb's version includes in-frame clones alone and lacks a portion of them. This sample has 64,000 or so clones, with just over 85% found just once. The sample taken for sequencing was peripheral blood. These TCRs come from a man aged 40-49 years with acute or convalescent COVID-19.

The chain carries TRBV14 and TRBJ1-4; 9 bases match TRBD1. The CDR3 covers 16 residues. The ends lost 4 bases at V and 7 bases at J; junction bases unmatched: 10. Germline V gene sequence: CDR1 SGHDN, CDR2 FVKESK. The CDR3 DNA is TGTGCCAGCAGCCCCCGGGACAGGGTTGGAGGTGAAAAACTGTTTTTT. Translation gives CASSPRDRVGGEKLFF.

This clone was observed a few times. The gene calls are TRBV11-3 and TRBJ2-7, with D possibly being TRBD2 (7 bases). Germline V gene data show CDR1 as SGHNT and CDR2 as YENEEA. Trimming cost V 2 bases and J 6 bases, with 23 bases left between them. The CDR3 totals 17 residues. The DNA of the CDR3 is TGTGCCAGCAGCTTATTTGGGGGGGCACAATACCAGATCGAGCAGTACTTC. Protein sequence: CASSLFGGAQYQIEQYF. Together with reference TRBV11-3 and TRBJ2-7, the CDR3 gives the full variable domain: EAGVVQSPRYKIIEKKQPVAFWCNPISGHNTLYWYLQNLGQGPELLIRYENEEAVDDSQLPKDRFSAERLKGVDSTLKIQPAELGDSAVYLCASSLFGGAQYQIEQYFGPGTRLTVT.

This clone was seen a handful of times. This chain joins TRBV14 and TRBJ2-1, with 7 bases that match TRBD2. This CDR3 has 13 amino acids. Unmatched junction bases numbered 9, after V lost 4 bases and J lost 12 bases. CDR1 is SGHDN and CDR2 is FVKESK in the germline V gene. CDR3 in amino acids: CASSPSGRNWQFF. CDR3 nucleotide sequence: TGTGCCAGCAGCCCGTCCGGGAGGAATTGGCAGTTCTTC.

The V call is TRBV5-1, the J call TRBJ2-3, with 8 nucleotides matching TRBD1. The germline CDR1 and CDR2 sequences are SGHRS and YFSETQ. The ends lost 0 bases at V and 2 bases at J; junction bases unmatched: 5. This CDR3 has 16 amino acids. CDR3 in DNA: TGCGCCAGCAGCTTGGGAACAGGGGGTTTCACAGATACGCAGTATTTT. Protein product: CASSLGTGGFTDTQYF.

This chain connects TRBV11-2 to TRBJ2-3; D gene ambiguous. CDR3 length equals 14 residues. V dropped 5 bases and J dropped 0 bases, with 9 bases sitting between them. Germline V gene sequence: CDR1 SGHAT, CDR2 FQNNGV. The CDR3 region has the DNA TGTGCCAGCAGCCAGACACGGAGCACAGATACGCAGTATTTT. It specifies CASSQTRSTDTQYF. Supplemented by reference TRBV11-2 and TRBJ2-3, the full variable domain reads EAGVAQSPRYKIIEKRQSVAFWCNPISGHATLYWYQQILGQGPKLLIQFQNNGVVDDSQLPKDRFSAERLKGVDSTLKIQPAKLEDSAVYLCASSQTRSTDTQYFGPGTRLTVL.

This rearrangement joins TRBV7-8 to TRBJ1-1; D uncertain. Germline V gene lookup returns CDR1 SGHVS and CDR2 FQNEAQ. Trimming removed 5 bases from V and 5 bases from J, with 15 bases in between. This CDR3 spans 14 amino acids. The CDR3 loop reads CASSVRGLGTEAFF. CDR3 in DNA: TGTGCCAGCAGCGTTAGAGGGCTGGGAACTGAAGCTTTCTTT.

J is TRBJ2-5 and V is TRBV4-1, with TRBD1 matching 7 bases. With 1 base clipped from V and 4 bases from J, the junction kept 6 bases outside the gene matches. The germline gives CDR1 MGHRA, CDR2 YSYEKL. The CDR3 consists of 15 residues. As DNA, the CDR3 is TGCGCCAGCAGCCAAGTGTTGGCAGGGGGAGAGACCCAGTACTTC. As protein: CASSQVLAGGETQYF.

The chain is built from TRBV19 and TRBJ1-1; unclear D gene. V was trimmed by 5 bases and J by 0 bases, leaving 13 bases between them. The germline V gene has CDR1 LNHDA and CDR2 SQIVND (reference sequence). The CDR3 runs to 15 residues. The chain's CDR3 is CASSAYSTVNTEAFF. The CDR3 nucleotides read TGTGCCAGTAGTGCCTACAGTACGGTGAACACTGAAGCTTTCTTT. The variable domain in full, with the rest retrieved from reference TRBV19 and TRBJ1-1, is DGGITQSPKYLFRKEGQNVTLSCEQNLNHDAMYWYRQDPGQGLRLIYYSQIVNDFQKGDIAEGYSVSREKKESFPLTVTSAQKNPTAFYLCASSAYSTVNTEAFFGQGTRLTVV.

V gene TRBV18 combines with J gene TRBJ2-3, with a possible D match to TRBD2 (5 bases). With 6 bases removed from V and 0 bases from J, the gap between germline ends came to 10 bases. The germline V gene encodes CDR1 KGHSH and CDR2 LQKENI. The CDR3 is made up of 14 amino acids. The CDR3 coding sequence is TGTGCCAGCTCTCGGACTCCTAGCACAGATACGCAGTATTTT. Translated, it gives CASSRTPSTDTQYF.

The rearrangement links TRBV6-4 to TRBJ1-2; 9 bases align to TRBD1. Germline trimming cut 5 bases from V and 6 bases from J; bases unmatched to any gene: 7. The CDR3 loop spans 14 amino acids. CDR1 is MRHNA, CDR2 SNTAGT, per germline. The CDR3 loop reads CASSKDRGLDGYTF. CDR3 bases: TGTGCCAGCAGTAAGGACAGGGGCTTGGATGGCTACACCTTC.

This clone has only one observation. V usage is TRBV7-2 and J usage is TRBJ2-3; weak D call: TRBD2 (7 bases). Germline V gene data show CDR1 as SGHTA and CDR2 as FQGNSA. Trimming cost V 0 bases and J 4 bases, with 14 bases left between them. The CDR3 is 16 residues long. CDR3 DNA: TGTGCCAGCAGCTTAGCCTTAGGGGGAGGGGCAGATACGCAGTATTTT. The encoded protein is CASSLALGGGADTQYF.

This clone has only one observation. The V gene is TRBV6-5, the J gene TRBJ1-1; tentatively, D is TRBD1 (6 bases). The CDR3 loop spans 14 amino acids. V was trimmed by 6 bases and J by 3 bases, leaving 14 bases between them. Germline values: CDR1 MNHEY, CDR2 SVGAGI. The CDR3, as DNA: TGTGCCAGCAGAGATCAGGGGACCTACACTGAAGCTTTCTTT. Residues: CASRDQGTYTEAFF.

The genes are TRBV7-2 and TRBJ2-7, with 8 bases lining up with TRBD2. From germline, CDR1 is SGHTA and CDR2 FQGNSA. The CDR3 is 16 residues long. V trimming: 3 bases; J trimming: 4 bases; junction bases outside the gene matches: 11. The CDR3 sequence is CASSFYSGAIMYEQYF. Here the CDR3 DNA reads TGTGCCAGCAGCTTCTATAGCGGGGCGATCATGTACGAGCAGTACTTC.

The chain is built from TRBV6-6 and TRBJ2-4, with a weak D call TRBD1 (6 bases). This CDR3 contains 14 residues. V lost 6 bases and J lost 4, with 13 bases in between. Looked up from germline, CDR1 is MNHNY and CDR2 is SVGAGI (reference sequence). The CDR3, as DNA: TGTGCCAGCAGCTCGGACAGCAAGAAAAACATTCAGTACTTC. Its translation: CASSSDSKKNIQYF.

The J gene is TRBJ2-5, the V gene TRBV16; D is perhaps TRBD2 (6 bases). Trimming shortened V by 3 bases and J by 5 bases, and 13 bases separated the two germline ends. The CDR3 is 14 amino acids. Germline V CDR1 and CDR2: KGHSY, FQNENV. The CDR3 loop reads CASSHPGGVETQYF. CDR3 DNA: TGTGCCAGCAGCCACCCCGGGGGAGTGGAGACCCAGTACTTC.

The CDR3 loop reads CASSPGMTGGSNQPQHF. CDR3 bases: TGTGCCAGCAGCCCGGGGATGACTGGGGGGAGCAATCAGCCCCAGCATTTT. The chain links TRBV7-8 to TRBJ1-5, with D possibly being TRBD1 (5 bases). CDR1 SGHVS and CDR2 FQNEAQ come from the germline V gene. V lost 5 bases and J lost 1, with 18 bases in between. The CDR3 length is 17 residues.

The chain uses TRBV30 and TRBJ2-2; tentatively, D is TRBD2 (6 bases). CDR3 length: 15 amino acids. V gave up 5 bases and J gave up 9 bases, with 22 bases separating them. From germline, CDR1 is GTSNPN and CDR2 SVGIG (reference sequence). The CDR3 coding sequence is TGTGCCTGGTCGGTGGGAGGAACTACCCTACGGGAGCTGTTTTTT. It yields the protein CAWSVGGTTLRELFF.

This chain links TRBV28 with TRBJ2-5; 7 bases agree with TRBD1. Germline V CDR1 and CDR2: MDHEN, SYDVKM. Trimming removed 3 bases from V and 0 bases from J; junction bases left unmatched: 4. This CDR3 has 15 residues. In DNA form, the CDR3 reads TGTGCCAGCAGTTTCGGGACAGAGTACCAAGAGACCCAGTACTTC. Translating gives CASSFGTEYQETQYF.